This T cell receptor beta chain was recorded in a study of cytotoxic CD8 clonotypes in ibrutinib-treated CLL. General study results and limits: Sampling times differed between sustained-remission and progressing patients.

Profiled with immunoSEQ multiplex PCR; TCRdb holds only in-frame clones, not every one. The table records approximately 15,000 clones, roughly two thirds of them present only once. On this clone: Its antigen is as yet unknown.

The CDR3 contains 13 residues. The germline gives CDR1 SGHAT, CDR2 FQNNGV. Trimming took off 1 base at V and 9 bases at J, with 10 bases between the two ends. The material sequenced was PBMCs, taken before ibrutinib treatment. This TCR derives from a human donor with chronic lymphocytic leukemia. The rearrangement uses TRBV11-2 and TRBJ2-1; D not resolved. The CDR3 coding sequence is TGTGCCAGCAGCTTAGGGCTAGTCGGTGAGCAGTTCTTC. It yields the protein CASSLGLVGEQFF.